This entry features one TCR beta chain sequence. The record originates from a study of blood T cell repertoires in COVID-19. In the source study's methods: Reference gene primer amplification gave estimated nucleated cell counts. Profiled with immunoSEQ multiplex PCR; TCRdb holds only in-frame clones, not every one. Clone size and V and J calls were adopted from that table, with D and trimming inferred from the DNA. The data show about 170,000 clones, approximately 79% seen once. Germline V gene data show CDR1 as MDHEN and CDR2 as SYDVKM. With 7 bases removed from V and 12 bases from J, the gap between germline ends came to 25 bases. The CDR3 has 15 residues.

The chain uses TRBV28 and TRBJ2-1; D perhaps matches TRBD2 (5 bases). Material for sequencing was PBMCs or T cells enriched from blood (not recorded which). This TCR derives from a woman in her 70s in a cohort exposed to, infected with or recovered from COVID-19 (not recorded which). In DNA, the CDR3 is TGTGCCAGCACTTTTGCCTATTCGGACTCGGGCGGGCAGTTCTTC. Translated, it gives CASTFAYSDSGGQFF. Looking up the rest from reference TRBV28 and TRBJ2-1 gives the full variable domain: DVKVTQSSRYLVKRTGEKVFLECVQDMDHENMFWYRQDPGLGLRLIYFSYDVKMKEKGDIPEGYSVSREKKERFSLILESASTNQTSMYLCASTFAYSDSGGQFFGPGTRLTVL.